This is a list of T cell receptor beta chains from one sample in a study of blood T cell repertoires in COVID-19. Some clones are missing from TCRdb's copy, which holds only in-frame ones; the method was immunoSEQ multiplex PCR. This sample has 250,000 to 300,000 clones, with around four fifths found just once. Specimen: peripheral blood. These TCRs come from a man between 60 and 70 years old who had recovered from COVID-19. Each CDR3 is given with its conserved first and last residue. D genes are given only for firm matches. The size entry is marked missing in some rows and otherwise reads once, few, many or a size class.

d_gene	abundance	v_gene	j_gene	CDR3aa	CDR3nt
TRBD2	NA	TRBV19	TRBJ2-3	CASSSTSGSRDTQYF	TGTGCCAGTAGTAGCACTAGCGGGAGTAGGGATACGCAGTATTTT
NA	NA	TRBV2	TRBJ2-2	CASNGQTGELFF	TGTGCCAGCAATGGACAGACCGGGGAGCTGTTTTTT
TRBD2	NA	TRBV19	TRBJ2-2	CASTQAGATGELFF	TGTGCCAGTACCCAAGCGGGAGCTACCGGGGAGCTGTTTTTT
TRBD1	NA	TRBV29-1	TRBJ2-1	CSPTDFRTGGVEQFF	TGCAGCCCTACCGATTTCCGGACAGGGGGCGTTGAGCAGTTCTTC
NA	NA	TRBV3-1/TRBV3-2	TRBJ1-2	CASSQEGRTGGYTF	TGTGCCAGCAGCCAAGAGGGCAGAACAGGTGGCTACACCTTC
NA	few	TRBV12-1	TRBJ2-7	CASSFADPRLAASYEQYF	TGTGCCAGCAGCTTTGCCGATCCCCGACTAGCGGCCTCCTACGAGCAGTACTTC
NA	NA	TRBV19	TRBJ1-3	CASSTPGASGNTIYF	TGTGCCAGCTCGACCCCAGGGGCCTCTGGAAACACCATATATTTT
NA	NA	TRBV29-1	TRBJ2-7	CSVRTDSYEQYF	TGCAGCGTTCGGACAGACTCCTACGAGCAGTACTTC
NA	NA	TRBV5-4	TRBJ1-1	CASRPDSRSEAFF	TGTGCCAGCAGACCCGACTCGAGGTCTGAAGCTTTCTTT
NA	NA	TRBV18	TRBJ2-7	CASRTASYEQYF	TGTGCCAGCCGGACAGCGAGTTACGAGCAGTACTTC
TRBD2	NA	TRBV5-1	TRBJ2-7	CASSLLGSGGTSSSYEQYF	TGCGCCAGCAGCCTCCTTGGTAGCGGGGGGACATCAAGCTCCTACGAGCAGTACTTC
NA	once	TRBV5-1	TRBJ2-1	CASALGGAGEQFF	TGCGCCAGCGCCCTGGGGGGGGCAGGTGAGCAGTTCTTC
TRBD1	NA	TRBV7-9	TRBJ2-7	CASSSPTGGGSEQYF	TGTGCCAGCAGCTCACCGACAGGGGGGGGAAGCGAGCAGTACTTC
NA	once	TRBV2	TRBJ1-1	CASSSAGTDTEAFF	TGTGCCAGCAGTTCGGCAGGCACCGACACTGAAGCTTTCTTT
TRBD2	NA	TRBV5-1	TRBJ2-1	CASSSGELSNEQFF	TGCGCCAGCAGCAGCGGGGAGTTGAGTAATGAGCAGTTCTTC
NA	NA	TRBV18	TRBJ1-1	CASSRRPNTEAFF	TGTGCCAGCTCCCGGAGGCCGAACACTGAAGCTTTCTTT
TRBD1	NA	TRBV29-1	TRBJ1-1	CSVGKDRTSNTEAFF	TGCAGCGTTGGCAAGGACAGGACTTCGAACACTGAAGCTTTCTTT
TRBD2	once	TRBV5-1	TRBJ2-7	CASTEVAGKYEQYF	TGCGCCAGCACGGAAGTAGCGGGAAAATACGAGCAGTACTTC
NA	NA	TRBV5-1	TRBJ2-3	CASSESGRTDTQYF	TGCGCCAGCAGCGAAAGCGGTCGCACAGATACGCAGTATTTT
NA	NA	TRBV30	TRBJ1-2	CAWKTVNYGYTF	TGTGCCTGGAAGACAGTTAACTATGGCTACACCTTC